The rows below give T cell receptor beta chains drawn from one sample of a study of T cells in Graves' hyperthyroidism and ophthalmopathy. Using its own MiXCR run on the multiplex PCR reads, TCRdb lists one record per CDR3 protein. The table includes nearly 750,000 distinct CDR3 sequences, 35% detected once. Sequencing input: blood. These receptor sequences come from a middle-aged woman with Graves' hyperthyroidism. CDR3s include the opening cysteine and the closing phenylalanine or tryptophan. A D gene is named only where the DNA matches it firmly. Size values are once, few and many counts, or a class for expanded clones, and some rows have none.

NA | TRBJ1-6 | NA | TRBV7-2 | TGTGCCAGCAGCCCAACTGTCCGGGGGAGCTCACCCCTCCACTTT | CASSPTVRGSSPLHF
NA | TRBJ1-2 | NA | TRBV5-5 | TGTGCCAGCAGCCACGGGGAGGGGAACTATGGCTACACCTTC | CASSHGEGNYGYTF
NA | TRBJ2-7 | many | TRBV6-6 | TGTGCCAGCATCCGGGGGAACGAAGCCTACGAGCAGTACTTC | CASIRGNEAYEQYF
NA | TRBJ2-2 | NA | TRBV4-3 | TGCGCCAGCAGCCAAGGGACTGAGCGTTCCACCGGGGAGCTGTTTTTT | CASSQGTERSTGELFF
NA | TRBJ2-3 | few | TRBV7-3 | TGTGCCAGCAGCCTCCAAGCAGAGGGGGGACCAGTGGATACGCAGTATTTT | CASSLQAEGGPVDTQYF
NA | TRBJ1-1 | few | TRBV12-3/TRBV12-4 | TGTGCCAGCAGTTCCTCGGGGGGGCGAAACACTGAAGCTTTCTTT | CASSSSGGRNTEAFF
NA | TRBJ1-6 | once | TRBV19 | TGTGCCAGTAGTATCACGGGTCCGAAAAGGTACTCCTATAATTCACCCCTCCACTTT | CASSITGPKRYSYNSPLHF
NA | TRBJ1-1 | many | TRBV7-2 | TGTGCCAGCAGCCGAGATAGGGAATTAGGCTCTGAAGCTTTCTTT | CASSRDRELGSEAFF
NA | TRBJ1-2 | few | TRBV20-1 | TGCAGTGCTAGAGGGCCCCAGGGGCGGAGTGGCTACACCTTC | CSARGPQGRSGYTF
NA | TRBJ2-7 | many | TRBV24-1 | TGTGCCACCACTGCCGGCGACGGTTACGAGCAGTACTTC | CATTAGDGYEQYF
TRBD1 | TRBJ1-1 | many | TRBV19 | TGTGCCAGTAGGGGACAGGGGTTGAACACTGAAGCTTTCTTT | CASRGQGLNTEAFF